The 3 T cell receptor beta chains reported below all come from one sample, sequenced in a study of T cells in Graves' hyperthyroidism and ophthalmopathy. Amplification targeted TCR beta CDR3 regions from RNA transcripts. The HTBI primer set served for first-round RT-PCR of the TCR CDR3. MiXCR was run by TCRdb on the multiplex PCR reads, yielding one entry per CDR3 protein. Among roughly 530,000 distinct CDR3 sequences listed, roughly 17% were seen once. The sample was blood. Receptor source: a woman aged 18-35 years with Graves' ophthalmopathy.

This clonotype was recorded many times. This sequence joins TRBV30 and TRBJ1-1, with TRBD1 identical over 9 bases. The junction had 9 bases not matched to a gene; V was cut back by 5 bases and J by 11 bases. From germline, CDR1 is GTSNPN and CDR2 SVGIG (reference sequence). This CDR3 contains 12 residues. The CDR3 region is CAWHRGLSEAFF. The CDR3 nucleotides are TGTGCCTGGCACAGGGGGCTCTCCGAGGCTTTCTTT.

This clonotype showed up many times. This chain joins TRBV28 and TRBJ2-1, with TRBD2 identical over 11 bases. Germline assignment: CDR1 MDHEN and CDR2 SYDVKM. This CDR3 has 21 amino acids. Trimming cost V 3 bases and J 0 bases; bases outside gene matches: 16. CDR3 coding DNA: TGTGCCAGCAGTTTCCAATTACGGTATCTAGCGGGAGGAGACTCCTACAATGAGCAGTTCTTC. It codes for CASSFQLRYLAGGDSYNEQFF.

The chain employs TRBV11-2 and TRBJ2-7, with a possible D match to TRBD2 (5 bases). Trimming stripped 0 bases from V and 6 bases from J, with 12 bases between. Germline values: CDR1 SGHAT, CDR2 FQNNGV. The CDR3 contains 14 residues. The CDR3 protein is CASSLESLGSEQYF. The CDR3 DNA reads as TGTGCCAGCAGCTTAGAGTCTTTGGGGAGCGAGCAGTACTTC.